The present T cell receptor beta chain was sequenced within a study of Ad26.COV2.S vaccination and SARS-CoV-2 variants. Regarding the study as a whole: Relative to placebo recipients, vaccine recipients exhibited elevated spike-specific TCR breadth. Once vaccination had occurred, spike-specific CD8+ and CD4+ T cell responses reportedly showed substantial breadth.

Sample treatment: roughly 19 received Ad26.COV2.S at low or high dose, single or two shots; about five received placebo; per-sample allocation not given. All samples were drawn on day 63, counting from the first vaccine or placebo injection. As to this clone: Antigen unknown.

The CDR3 runs to 13 residues. CDR1 and CDR2 from the germline V gene are ENHRY and SYGVKD. The V segment lost 8 bases and the J segment 5 bases; nucleotides outside the gene matches: 4. Libraries were prepared by immunoSEQ multiplex PCR; TCRdb keeps only in-frame clonotypes and omits some of them. The repertoire holds roughly 680,000 clones, with around 90% as singletons. The sequenced sample was peripheral blood, obtained in a trial of Ad26.COV2.S vaccine versus placebo. The chain uses TRBV10-3 and TRBJ2-7, with 12 positions matching TRBD1. The receptor was derived from a person between 18 and 59 years old who received the Ad26.COV2.S COVID-19 vaccine or a placebo. The CDR3 region has the DNA TGTGCCATCGAGGGACAGGGGGCAAACGAGCAGTACTTC. This gives the protein CAIEGQGANEQYF.